This TCR beta chain was found in a study of blood T cell repertoires in COVID-19. Study context: Acute-phase and convalescent COVID-19 samples originated in the United States, Italy and Spain. The cDNA or gDNA used as material had been derived from T cells, B-cell-depleted T cells, or PBMCs.

Study processing details: Amplified reference gene primers provided the basis for estimating nucleated cell counts. Using immunoSEQ multiplex PCR, the repertoire was profiled, and TCRdb retains in-frame clones only, with some absent. For V, J and clone size, that table is used; D and trimming come from the DNA. The sample consists of 56,000 or so clones, more than 65% of them appearing once. The sequence came from a woman aged 70-85 years with acute or convalescent COVID-19. The sample consisted of peripheral blood.

The DNA for the CDR3 is TGTGCCAGCTCACTCAATCCGGGGGCCAAAAACATTCAGTACTTC. Its protein is CASSLNPGAKNIQYF. V usage is TRBV18 and J usage is TRBJ2-4; D might be TRBD2 (5 bases). The ends were cut back, 4 bases at V and 1 base at J, with 11 bases in the middle. This CDR3 has 15 amino acids. Germline V lookup: CDR1 KGHSH, CDR2 LQKENI.